What follows are 9 T cell receptor beta chains derived from one specimen sequenced in a study of shared clonotypes between healthy human individuals. Data came from immunoSEQ multiplex PCR; TCRdb stores just in-frame clones and leaves some out. Altogether around 2.1 million clones are present, around 93% being singletons, with the ten largest covering under 2%. CD45RO-negative cells were positively selected for CCR7, leaving out terminally differentiated effector memory CD45RA+ cells. Sequenced: naive CD8+ T cells from PBMCs. The receptors stem from a man younger than 30 in good health. Some clones in this sample may be carry-over from other donors' samples.

The rearrangement links TRBV7-9 to TRBJ1-3, with D possibly matching TRBD1 (6 bases). This CDR3 is built from 13 residues. The germline V and J ends were trimmed by 7 bases and 2 bases, with 9 bases remaining between them. Per the germline V gene, CDR1 is SEHNR and CDR2 is FQNEAQ (reference sequence). This chain's CDR3 is CASNPGAGNTIYF. In DNA, the CDR3 is TGTGCCAGCAATCCAGGGGCTGGAAACACCATATATTTT.

The table lists this clone with a few counts. The CDR3 here is CASSGAGTGHDEQYF. The CDR3 DNA is TGTGCCAGCAGCGGCGCCGGGACAGGGCATGACGAGCAGTACTTC. The chain carries TRBV9 and TRBJ2-7, with 9 bases aligning to TRBD1. Germline V gives CDR1 SGDLS, CDR2 YYNGEE. V trimming: 3 bases; J trimming: 5 bases; junction bases outside the gene matches: 9. The CDR3 covers 15 residues.

The chain employs TRBV5-1 and TRBJ2-5; D possibly corresponds to TRBD2 (6 bases). The CDR3 covers 16 residues. The germline V and J ends were trimmed by 4 bases and 0 bases, with 16 bases remaining between them. The germline V gene encodes CDR1 SGHRS and CDR2 YFSETQ. The DNA for the CDR3 is TGCGCCAGCAGCATGAGCCGGGACTCATACCAAGAGACCCAGTACTTC. It yields the protein CASSMSRDSYQETQYF.

V usage is TRBV7-6 and J usage is TRBJ2-7, with a weak D call TRBD1 (5 bases). The V gene lost 4 bases and the J gene lost 6 bases, with 13 bases spanning the gap. The CDR3 runs to 13 residues. Germline V gene lookup returns CDR1 SGHVS and CDR2 FNYEAQ. CDR3 region: CASSWGRWGEQYF. CDR3 nucleotides: TGTGCCAGCAGCTGGGGCCGCTGGGGCGAGCAGTACTTC.

V usage is TRBV6-1 and J usage is TRBJ1-2, with TRBD1 matching 9 bases. The CDR3 spans 14 residues. The J segment lost 7 bases and the V segment lost 5 bases, leaving 8 bases of the junction unmatched. Germline V gene data show CDR1 as MNHNS and CDR2 as SASEGT. CDR3: CASSPGQGSSGYTF. The CDR3 DNA is TGTGCCAGCAGTCCGGGACAGGGAAGCTCTGGCTACACCTTC.

The rearrangement links TRBV5-6 to TRBJ1-3, with D possibly TRBD1 on 6 matching bases. CDR1 is SGHDT, CDR2 YYEEEE, per germline. The CDR3 spans 14 residues. V was clipped by 4 bases and J by 3 bases, with 11 bases between them. CDR3 coding DNA: TGTGCCAGCAGCCCCCGGGGGCTTGGAAACACCATATATTTT. This encodes CASSPRGLGNTIYF.

The chain has TRBV7-3 and TRBJ2-3; D is possibly TRBD1 or TRBD2 (5 bases each). CDR3 length: 14 amino acids. The ends were cut back, 5 bases at V and 0 bases at J, with 9 bases in the middle. CDR1 and CDR2 from the germline V gene are SGHTA and FQGTGA. CDR3 DNA: TGTGCCAGCAGCCCACGGGACAGCACAGATACGCAGTATTTT. Its translation is CASSPRDSTDTQYF.

This clone was recorded once. This chain joins TRBV13 and TRBJ2-7; TRBD2 matches 12 bases. There are 15 residues in the CDR3. With V trimmed by 5 bases and J by 4 bases, 6 bases remained unmatched. Germline CDR1 is PRHDT and CDR2 is FYEKMQ (reference sequence). The CDR3 sequence: CASSLPTSGSYEQYF. The DNA for the CDR3 is TGTGCCAGCAGCCTGCCGACTAGCGGGAGTTACGAGCAGTACTTC.

The rearrangement uses TRBV5-1 and TRBJ2-2, with no clear D. Germline V gene lookup returns CDR1 SGHRS and CDR2 YFSETQ. V lost 1 base, J lost 1 base, and 11 bases lay in between. This CDR3 has 16 residues. CDR3 DNA: TGCGCCAGCAGCTTGTTACCTGGGGTGAACACCGGGGAGCTGTTTTTT. Residues: CASSLLPGVNTGELFF.